What follows is one TCR beta chain and its context. Its antigen is not yet known. Per-nucleotide qualities are absent, and no much larger clonotype sits a single base away. The method was the immunoSEQ multiplex PCR assay. Per the original workflow: To diagnose cytomegalovirus status from the catalog of TCR beta chain sequences, a statistical classification framework was built. Here the immuneACCESS table is served through TCRdb, limited to in-frame sequences with V and J called. Missing clones are a known gap in these copies; in checked studies unresolved V genes cover under half, and the rest lacks a known reason. V, J and clone size derive from that table, while D and trimming were established from the DNA sequence. The sample records about 110,000 clones, around 95% of which are singletons. The ten largest clones capture under 0.75% of the sample. The source of the sample is a study of cytomegalovirus exposure and HLA in healthy donors (dated by TCRdb to about 2017). A note on the overall study: According to a later analysis, one platform produced both the approximately 110 validation repertoires and the 670 or so repertoires of the first cohort. The study aimed to test whether signatures of past pathogen exposure could be identified by cataloging public T cell receptors. A separate validation cohort of over a hundred different subjects was used in addition to the approximately 700-subject first cohort. High-throughput TCR immunosequencing, statistical association of individual TCRs with disease status, and machine learning were combined to predict cytomegalovirus infection status. Study-wide findings and limitations: According to the authors, the approach could potentially be generalized to other disease states and immunological phenotypes. In both the original and validation cohorts, the classifier was reported to diagnose cytomegalovirus status with high specificity and sensitivity. Most TCR sequences were observed very rarely across donors, whereas some public TCRs were present in many individuals. In a later analysis, TCRs clustered in the first cohort were found to also tend to co-occur in the 120 validation repertoires, with roughly 93% of cluster scores above 0. In the study, some 160 TCR beta chains were listed as associated with cytomegalovirus. A few of the identified cytomegalovirus-associated TCR beta chains were confirmed in vitro to be specific for cytomegalovirus antigens. The validation cohort had no HLA typing available for a later analysis, so co-occurrence within that cohort was assessed over all 120 or so repertoires.

Separate from the approximately 700-subject first cohort, the validation cohort of 120 subjects was the group to which the donors belonged. The TCR comes from a woman between 18 and 29 years old in good health and CMV-seronegative. Sequencing was carried out using PBMCs.

The CDR3 region has the sequence CASRTGGFEAFF. The DNA is as follows: TGTGCCAGCCGGACAGGGGGGTTTGAAGCTTTCTTT. This chain joins TRBV6-1 to TRBJ1-1; TRBD1 aligns with 10 central bases. The CDR3 covers 12 residues, taking in both the cysteine and the phenylalanine. The retained sequence is limited to the CDR3, 36 bases, with the frame set at the first base. CDR1 and CDR2 (MNHNS, SASEGT) derive from the germline V gene. V lost 8 bases and J lost 7 bases, and the count of bases not matched to a germline gene is 4.